This T cell receptor (beta chain) was sequenced in a study of shared clonotypes between healthy human individuals. Findings and limits, study-wide: Shared clonotypes: approximately 5% naive CD4, 3.5% to 4% naive CD8, about 2.2% memory CD4, approximately 0.37% memory CD8.

The germline gives CDR1 KGHSH, CDR2 LQKENI. V was trimmed by 1 base and J by 1 base, leaving 7 bases between them. This CDR3 has 14 amino acids. Some clones are missing from TCRdb's copy, which holds only in-frame ones; the method was immunoSEQ multiplex PCR. The profile shows 2 million to 2.5 million clones, approximately 95% of them singletons. Healthy HIV-negative adults with no recent acute infections or vaccinations were recruited as donors. This clone has only a few counts. Its antigen is currently unknown. The chain joins TRBV18 to TRBJ1-1; TRBD1 might be the D (6 bases). This receptor was identified in a man younger than 35 in good health. Some clones in this sample may be carry-over from other donors' samples. The sequenced material came from naive CD4+ T cells from PBMCs. Subset denoted: CD45RA+ positively selected. The CDR3 protein is CASSPRGQNTEAFF. The CDR3 DNA is TGTGCCAGCTCACCACGGGGACAGAACACTGAAGCTTTCTTT.